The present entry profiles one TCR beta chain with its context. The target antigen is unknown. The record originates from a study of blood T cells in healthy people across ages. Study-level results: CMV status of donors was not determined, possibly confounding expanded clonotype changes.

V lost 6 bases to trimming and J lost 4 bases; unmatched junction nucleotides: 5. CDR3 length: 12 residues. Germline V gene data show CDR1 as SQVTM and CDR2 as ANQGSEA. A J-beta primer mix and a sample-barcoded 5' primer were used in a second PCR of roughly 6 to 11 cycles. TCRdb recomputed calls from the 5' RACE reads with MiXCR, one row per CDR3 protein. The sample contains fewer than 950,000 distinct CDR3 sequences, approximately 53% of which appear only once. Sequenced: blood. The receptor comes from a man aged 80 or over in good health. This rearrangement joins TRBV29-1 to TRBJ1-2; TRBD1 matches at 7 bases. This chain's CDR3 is CSVRDSLYGYTF. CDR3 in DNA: TGCAGCGTCCGGGACAGTCTCTATGGCTACACCTTC.